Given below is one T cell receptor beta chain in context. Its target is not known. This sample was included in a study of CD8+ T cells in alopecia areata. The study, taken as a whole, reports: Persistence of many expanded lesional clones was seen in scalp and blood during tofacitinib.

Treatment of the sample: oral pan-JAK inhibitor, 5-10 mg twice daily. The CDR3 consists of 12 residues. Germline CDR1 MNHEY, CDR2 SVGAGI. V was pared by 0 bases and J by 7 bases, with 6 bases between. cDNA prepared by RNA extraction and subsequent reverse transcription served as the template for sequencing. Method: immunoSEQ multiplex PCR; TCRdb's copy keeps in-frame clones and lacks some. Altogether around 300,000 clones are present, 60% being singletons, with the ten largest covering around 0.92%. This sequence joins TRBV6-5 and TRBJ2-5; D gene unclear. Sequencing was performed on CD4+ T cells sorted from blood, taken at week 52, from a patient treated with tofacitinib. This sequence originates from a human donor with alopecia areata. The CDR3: CASSYSGWTQYF. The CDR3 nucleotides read TGTGCCAGCAGTTACTCGGGGTGGACCCAGTACTTC.